This T cell receptor beta chain appears in the sequencing data of a study of tumor-infiltrating lymphocytes in oesophageal squamous cell carcinoma. TCRdb re-derived calls from the PCR reads in MiXCR, one entry per CDR3 protein. The sample holds roughly 21,000 distinct CDR3 sequences, 35% to 45% seen once. This clonotype was observed a few times. The CDR3 runs to 14 residues. The V gene lost 8 bases and the J gene lost 5 bases, with 16 bases spanning the gap. Germline CDR1 reads WSHSY; CDR2 reads SAAADI. The rearrangement links TRBV10-2 to TRBJ2-1, with D perhaps matching TRBD1 (6 bases). This receptor was obtained from a male donor with esophageal squamous cell carcinoma. Sequenced: esophageal tumor tissue. This CDR3 is CASGDKAAHNEQFF. The CDR3 bases are TGCGCCAGCGGGGACAAGGCCGCCCACAATGAGCAGTTCTTC.